The 27 T cell receptor beta chains presented below share a single source sample, sequenced in a study of radiotherapy plus CTLA-4 blockade in lung cancer. This table comes from immunoSEQ multiplex PCR, and its TCRdb copy is limited to in-frame clones, with some not included. The sample includes some 73,000 clones, around 80% of them seen just once. Sequencing was performed on peripheral blood, taken from a patient treated with radiotherapy plus ipilimumab. The receptors derive from a human donor with non-small cell lung cancer who had stable disease on radiotherapy plus ipilimumab.

The genes are TRBV5-1 and TRBJ2-3; D ambiguous. The V gene's germline CDR1 is SGHRS and CDR2 YFSETQ. The CDR3 length is 14 residues. The ends were cut back, 1 base at V and 4 bases at J, with 10 bases in the middle. CDR3 region: CASSLYAVADTQYF. The CDR3, as DNA: TGCGCCAGCAGCTTGTACGCGGTGGCAGATACGCAGTATTTT.

The chain is built from TRBV14 and TRBJ2-1, with TRBD1 identical over 7 bases. With 5 bases clipped from V and 4 bases from J, the junction kept 5 bases outside the gene matches. The CDR3 consists of 14 residues. Looked up from germline, CDR1 is SGHDN and CDR2 is FVKESK. DNA of the CDR3: TGTGCCAGCAGCTGGACAGGCCCGTACAATGAGCAGTTCTTC. It specifies CASSWTGPYNEQFF.

The chain couples TRBV5-8 to TRBJ1-1; no definite D call. Trimming cost V 0 bases and J 3 bases, with 6 bases left between them. The CDR3 totals 13 residues. Germline-derived CDR1 and CDR2 are SGHTS and YDEGEE. CDR3 in DNA: TGTGCCAGCAGCTTGGTGGGTTACACTGAAGCTTTCTTT. The encoded protein is CASSLVGYTEAFF.

V is TRBV7-3 and J is TRBJ2-5, with D possibly TRBD2 on 7 matching bases. The CDR3 spans 14 residues. Between the trimmed V and J ends, which lost 5 bases and 5 bases, there was a span of 15 bases. CDR1 SGHTA and CDR2 FQGTGA come from the germline V gene. CDR3 DNA: TGTGCCAGCAGCCTAGGGGGGGTTGCGGAGACCCAGTACTTC. Its protein is CASSLGGVAETQYF.

This rearrangement joins TRBV7-9 to TRBJ1-1, with 8 bases fitting TRBD1. Germline CDR1 and CDR2: SEHNR and FQNEAQ (reference sequence). The CDR3 loop spans 13 amino acids. Unmatched junction bases numbered 8, after V lost 7 bases and J lost 7 bases. The CDR3 sequence is CASIGQGRGEAFF. The CDR3 nucleotides read TGTGCCAGCATCGGACAGGGTAGAGGTGAAGCTTTCTTT.

The chain carries TRBV5-1 and TRBJ1-2; weak D call: TRBD1 (6 bases). Trimming pared 3 bases from V and 10 bases from J, leaving 19 bases between. Germline CDR1 and CDR2: SGHRS and YFSETQ. The CDR3 is made up of 14 amino acids. The CDR3 DNA reads TGCGCCAGCAGCTCAGGCCAGGGGAGCTATTTCTACACCTTC. Protein product: CASSSGQGSYFYTF.

The CDR3 coding sequence is TGTGCCAGCAGTCTTGCGGGGGGCCAGTACTTC. Amino acid sequence: CASSLAGGQYF. The rearrangement joins TRBV28 to TRBJ2-7, with 8 bases identical to TRBD2. Germline V gives CDR1 MDHEN, CDR2 SYDVKM. The CDR3 contains 11 residues. Trimming removed 5 bases from V and 10 bases from J; junction bases left unmatched: 4.

This sequence joins TRBV30 and TRBJ1-5, with D tentatively TRBD1 (5 bases). CDR3 length: 15 residues. V was shortened by 2 bases and J by 4 bases, with 15 bases between the two germline ends. From germline, CDR1 is GTSNPN and CDR2 SVGIG (reference sequence). CDR3 DNA: TGTGCCTGGAGTACACCGGGACTTACTAATCAGCCCCAGCATTTT. It codes for CAWSTPGLTNQPQHF.

The chain has TRBV5-4 and TRBJ1-2; 10 nucleotides line up with TRBD1. Germline V gene data show CDR1 as SGHNT and CDR2 as YYREEE (reference sequence). The CDR3 contains 16 residues. The V and J ends lost 2 bases and 5 bases, in that order; junction bases with no gene match: 9. CDR3 protein: CASSLGGAGQGYGYTF. The DNA for the CDR3 is TGTGCCAGCAGCTTAGGGGGAGCGGGACAGGGGTATGGCTACACCTTC.

This clone was counted only a few times. The J gene is TRBJ1-1, the V gene TRBV18; 7 bases line up with TRBD1. From germline, CDR1 is KGHSH and CDR2 LQKENI. With 1 base clipped from V and 0 bases from J, the junction kept 8 bases outside the gene matches. This CDR3 contains 17 residues. CDR3 coding DNA: TGTGCCAGCTCACCACAGGGGGCAGGGGCCCTGAACACTGAAGCTTTCTTT. It translates to CASSPQGAGALNTEAFF.

The chain is built from TRBV5-8 and TRBJ2-7, with TRBD1 as a possible D gene (6 bases). In germline, CDR1 is SGHTS, CDR2 YDEGEE. V lost 4 bases, J lost 0 bases, and 14 bases lay in between. This CDR3 contains 15 residues. The CDR3: CASSRFGQSSYEQYF. CDR3 in DNA: TGTGCCAGCAGCAGGTTTGGACAGAGCTCCTACGAGCAGTACTTC.

The chain couples TRBV28 to TRBJ1-1, with a tentative D call TRBD1 (5 bases). This CDR3 has 14 amino acids. Trimming took 7 bases from V and 4 from J, leaving 16 bases between them. Germline lookup yields CDR1 MDHEN and CDR2 SYDVKM. The CDR3: CASTRDPGSTEAFF. The CDR3 nucleotides are TGTGCCAGCACCCGGGACCCTGGAAGCACTGAAGCTTTCTTT.

CDR3 sequence: CASSPPSGIGEETQYF. The CDR3 nucleotides read TGTGCCAGCAGCCCCCCGTCTGGGATTGGAGAAGAGACCCAGTACTTC. The V and J genes are TRBV9 and TRBJ2-5, with D unresolved. This CDR3 comprises 16 residues. Per germline, CDR1 SGDLS and CDR2 YYNGEE. The germline V and J ends were trimmed by 4 bases and 3 bases, with 19 bases remaining between them.

The chain carries TRBV5-1 and TRBJ2-7; possibly TRBD1 or TRBD2 for D (5 bases each). The CDR3 length is 15 residues. Germline V lookup: CDR1 SGHRS, CDR2 YFSETQ. Trimming pared 0 bases from V and 4 bases from J, leaving 14 bases between. The CDR3 DNA is TGCGCCAGCAGCTTGGGTGGGGACGGAATATACGAGCAGTACTTC. Translated: CASSLGGDGIYEQYF.

J is TRBJ1-5 and V is TRBV28; the D is unclear. Trimming left V 2 bases short and J 2 bases short, with 10 bases between. Germline V gene lookup returns CDR1 MDHEN and CDR2 SYDVKM. The CDR3 consists of 15 residues. CDR3 nucleotides: TGTGCCAGCAGTTTAATCCTCCGCGGCAATCAGCCCCAGCATTTT. Its protein is CASSLILRGNQPQHF.

A few counts support this clone. This chain uses TRBV7-8 with TRBJ1-1, with 8 positions matching TRBD1. CDR1 and CDR2 from the germline V gene are SGHVS and FQNEAQ. J was trimmed by 5 bases and V by 2 bases; bases with no gene match: 1. The CDR3 is 13 amino acids. CDR3 DNA: TGTGCCAGCAGCTTACGACAGGGGACTGAAGCTTTCTTT. Its translation is CASSLRQGTEAFF. Supplemented by reference TRBV7-8 and TRBJ1-1, the full variable domain reads GAGVSQSPRYKVAKRGQDVALRCDPISGHVSLFWYQQALGQGPEFLTYFQNEAQLDKSGLPSDRFFAERPEGSVSTLKIQRTQQEDSAVYLCASSLRQGTEAFFGQGTRLTVV.

The chain is built from TRBV15 and TRBJ2-5; D gene uncertain. V was pared by 0 bases and J by 5 bases, with 10 bases between. The CDR3 sequence is 14 residues long. Per the germline V gene, CDR1 is LNHNV and CDR2 is YYDKDF (reference sequence). The CDR3 DNA reads as TGTGCCACCAGCAGAGATAAGATCGCGGAGACCCAGTACTTC. Translating it yields CATSRDKIAETQYF.

The chain joins TRBV4-1 to TRBJ2-1; 10 nucleotides line up with TRBD1. This CDR3 is built from 15 residues. CDR1 MGHRA and CDR2 YSYEKL come from the germline V gene. With 3 bases clipped from V and 7 bases from J, the junction kept 6 bases outside the gene matches. The CDR3 loop is CASSQAGQGYNEQFF. The CDR3 DNA reads TGCGCCAGCAGCCAGGCGGGACAGGGGTATAATGAGCAGTTCTTC.

CDR3 in DNA: TGTGCCAGCATCCCTAGCGGGAGGGCAGCCTACGAGCAGTACTTC. Translation gives CASIPSGRAAYEQYF. The chain combines TRBV6-5 with TRBJ2-7; TRBD2 aligns across 12 bases. The CDR3 loop spans 15 amino acids. Germline loops: CDR1 MNHEY, CDR2 SVGAGI. V lost 7 bases and J lost 2; bases outside the gene matches: 6.

This clone has a handful of counts. This rearrangement joins TRBV2 to TRBJ1-1; no clear D gene. Trimming shortened V by 8 bases and J by 1 base, and 5 bases separated the two germline ends. Germline CDR1 and CDR2: SNHLY and FYNNEI. This CDR3 region has 11 residues. CDR3 bases: TGTGCCAGCCCCAGGAACACTGAAGCTTTCTTT. As protein: CASPRNTEAFF.

The chain links TRBV18 to TRBJ2-1, with D hard to call. V dropped 3 bases and J dropped 8 bases, with 5 bases sitting between them. Germline V gene sequence: CDR1 KGHSH, CDR2 LQKENI. The CDR3 loop spans 11 amino acids. For the CDR3, the DNA is TGTGCCAGCTCACCTGAAGATGAGCAGTTCTTC. Protein sequence: CASSPEDEQFF.

V usage is TRBV10-1 and J usage is TRBJ2-3; 9 positions match TRBD1. Looked up from germline, CDR1 is WNHNN and CDR2 is SYGVQD (reference sequence). CDR3 length: 14 amino acids. J was trimmed by 2 bases and V by 5 bases; bases with no gene match: 2. The CDR3 region is CASSRDRATDTQYF. The CDR3 coding sequence is TGCGCCAGCAGTAGGGACAGGGCCACAGATACGCAGTATTTT.

This chain connects TRBV19 to TRBJ2-1; TRBD1 is a possible D gene (5 bases). The CDR3 has 13 amino acids. The germline gives CDR1 LNHDA, CDR2 SQIVND (reference sequence). Trimming pared 6 bases from V and 7 bases from J, leaving 13 bases between. DNA of the CDR3: TGTGCCAGTAGAAAGGGGTTTGGGAATGAGCAGTTCTTC. This encodes CASRKGFGNEQFF.

This chain uses TRBV11-3 with TRBJ1-4; 9 bases map to TRBD1. V dropped 1 base and J dropped 8; count of bases not matched to a gene: 5. In germline, CDR1 is SGHNT, CDR2 YENEEA. The length of the CDR3 is 15 residues. The CDR3 sequence: CASSLVTGGNEKLFF. In DNA form, the CDR3 reads TGTGCCAGCAGCTTAGTTACAGGGGGCAACGAAAAACTGTTTTTT.

The J gene is TRBJ1-1, the V gene TRBV19; 11 bases align to TRBD1. Germline values: CDR1 LNHDA, CDR2 SQIVND (reference sequence). V trimming: 5 bases; J trimming: 0 bases; junction bases outside the gene matches: 8. The CDR3 runs 17 residues. In DNA, the CDR3 is TGTGCCAGTAGTCCGTCGGACAGGGGGCAAATGAACACTGAAGCTTTCTTT. Encoded protein: CASSPSDRGQMNTEAFF.

The chain links TRBV6-5 to TRBJ1-2; 10 bases agree with TRBD1. The CDR3 is made up of 14 amino acids. CDR1 is MNHEY, CDR2 SVGAGI, per germline. V shed 10 bases and J 4 bases; nucleotides not matched to a gene: 9. The CDR3 loop is CATKRQGAGYGYTF. For the CDR3, the DNA is TGTGCCACCAAACGACAGGGGGCGGGCTATGGCTACACCTTC.

The chain has TRBV4-2 and TRBJ2-1; 12 bases line up with TRBD2. The CDR3 is made up of 18 amino acids. Germline V gene data show CDR1 as LGHNA and CDR2 as YNFKEQ. The V and J ends lost 0 bases and 6 bases, in that order; junction bases with no gene match: 9. This CDR3 reads CASSQDWASGGAGNEQFF. DNA for the CDR3: TGTGCCAGCAGCCAAGATTGGGCTAGCGGGGGGGCCGGCAATGAGCAGTTCTTC.